This T cell receptor (beta chain) was sequenced during a study of blood T cell repertoires in COVID-19. Overall study context: COVID-19 samples, acute and convalescent, were from the United States, Italy and Spain.

Data came from immunoSEQ multiplex PCR; TCRdb stores just in-frame clones and leaves some out. The sample yields more than 150,000 clones, roughly 80% seen once. CDR3 length equals 15 residues. Per germline, CDR1 SGHNT and CDR2 YYREEE (reference sequence). V gave up 2 bases and J gave up 0 bases, with 12 bases separating them. Living in 24 US areas, the participants were between 18 and 89 years of age. Cohort allocation depended upon clinical history that participants reported. No more than 2 weeks before study entry, exposed participants had met a case of COVID-19. The sequenced sample consisted of PBMCs or T cells enriched from blood (not recorded which). This chain joins TRBV5-4 and TRBJ2-7; no reliable D call. This receptor was identified in a man in his sixties who had been exposed to COVID-19. The CDR3 coding sequence is TGTGCCAGCAGCTTTGGCAGGTTTTCCTCCTACGAGCAGTACTTC. Amino acid sequence: CASSFGRFSSYEQYF.